Sequencing of this TCR beta chain was carried out in a study of tumor-infiltrating lymphocytes in primary liver carcinoma. Germline CDR1 MNHNS, CDR2 SASEGT. The length of the CDR3 is 15 residues. It was unsorted whole blood that yielded blood RNA, and germline DNA was also extracted. As for this clonotype: The junction does not match germline at one end; this may be a read error.

Starting from roughly 540 ng of total RNA, TCR beta cDNA was produced with a primer in the constant region. Employing slightly modified ARM-PCR, three nested multiplex PCR rounds were run, and these gave rise to the TCR beta libraries. TRBV1-TRBV30 forward primers paired with a C-beta reverse primer were used in the first two PCR rounds, which ran roughly 9 cycles each. One entry per CDR3 protein results from TCRdb running MiXCR on the multiplex PCR reads. Of 300,000 to 350,000 distinct CDR3 sequences in the sample, 65% were seen once. The chain joins TRBV6-1 to TRBJ1-5; the D is unclear. The sequence derives from a man in his forties with primary liver carcinoma and hepatitis B virus infection. Sequenced: peripheral blood. The CDR3 DNA is TGTGCCAACAGTGAAATCTCCTATAACAGTCAGCCCCAGCATTTT. This encodes CANSEISYNSQPQHF.